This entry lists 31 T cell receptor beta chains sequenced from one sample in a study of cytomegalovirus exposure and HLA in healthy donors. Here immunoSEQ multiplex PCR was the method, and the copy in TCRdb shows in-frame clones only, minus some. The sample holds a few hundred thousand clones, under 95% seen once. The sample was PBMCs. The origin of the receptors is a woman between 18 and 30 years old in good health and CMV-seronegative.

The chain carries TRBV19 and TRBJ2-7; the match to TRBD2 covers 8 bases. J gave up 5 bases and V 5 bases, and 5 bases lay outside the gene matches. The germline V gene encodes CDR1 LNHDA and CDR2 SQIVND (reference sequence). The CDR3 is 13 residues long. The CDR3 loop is CASSLSGSDEQYF. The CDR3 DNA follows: TGTGCCAGTAGTCTAAGCGGGAGTGACGAGCAGTACTTC.

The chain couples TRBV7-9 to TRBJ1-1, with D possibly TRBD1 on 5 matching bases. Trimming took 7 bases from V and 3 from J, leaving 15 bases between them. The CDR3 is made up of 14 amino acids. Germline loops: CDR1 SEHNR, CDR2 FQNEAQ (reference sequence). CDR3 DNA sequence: TGTGCCAGCACCCATCGGGCCAGGGACACTGAAGCTTTCTTT. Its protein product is CASTHRARDTEAFF.

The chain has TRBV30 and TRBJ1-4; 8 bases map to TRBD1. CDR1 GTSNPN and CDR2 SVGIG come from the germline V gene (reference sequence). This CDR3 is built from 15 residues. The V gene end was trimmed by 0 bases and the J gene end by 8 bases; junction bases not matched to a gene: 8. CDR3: CAWSVRGTGGEKLFF. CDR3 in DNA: TGTGCCTGGAGTGTGCGGGGGACAGGAGGCGAAAAACTGTTTTTT.

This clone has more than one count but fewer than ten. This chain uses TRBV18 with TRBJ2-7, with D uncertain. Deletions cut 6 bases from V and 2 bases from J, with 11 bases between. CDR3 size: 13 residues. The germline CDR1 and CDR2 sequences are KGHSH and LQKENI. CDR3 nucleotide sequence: TGTGCCAGCTCCATGGAGTCTACCTACGAGCAGTACTTC. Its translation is CASSMESTYEQYF.

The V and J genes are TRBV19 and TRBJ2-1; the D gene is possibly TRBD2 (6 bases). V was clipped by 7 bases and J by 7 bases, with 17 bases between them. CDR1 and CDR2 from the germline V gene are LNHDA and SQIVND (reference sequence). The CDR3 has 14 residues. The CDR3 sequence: CASNRLAPNNEQFF. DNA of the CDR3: TGTGCCAGTAATCGGCTAGCGCCTAATAATGAGCAGTTCTTC.

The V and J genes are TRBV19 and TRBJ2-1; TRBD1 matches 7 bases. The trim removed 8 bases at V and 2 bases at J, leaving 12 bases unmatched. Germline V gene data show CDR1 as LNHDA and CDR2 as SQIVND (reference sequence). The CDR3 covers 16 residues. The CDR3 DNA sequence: TGTGCCAGTTCACCCAGAACAGGGGCGACCTACAATGAGCAGTTCTTC. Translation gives CASSPRTGATYNEQFF.

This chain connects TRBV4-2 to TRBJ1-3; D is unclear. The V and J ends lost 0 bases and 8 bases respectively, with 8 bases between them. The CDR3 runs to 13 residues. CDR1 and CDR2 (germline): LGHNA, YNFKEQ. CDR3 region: CASSQDSGDTIYF. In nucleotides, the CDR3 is TGTGCCAGCAGCCAAGATTCCGGAGACACCATATATTTT.

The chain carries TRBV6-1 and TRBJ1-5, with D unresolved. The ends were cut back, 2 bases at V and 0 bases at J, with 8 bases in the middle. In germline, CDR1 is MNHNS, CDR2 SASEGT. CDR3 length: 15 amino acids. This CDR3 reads CASSESGFSNQPQHF. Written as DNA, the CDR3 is TGTGCCAGCAGTGAATCCGGGTTTAGCAATCAGCCCCAGCATTTT.

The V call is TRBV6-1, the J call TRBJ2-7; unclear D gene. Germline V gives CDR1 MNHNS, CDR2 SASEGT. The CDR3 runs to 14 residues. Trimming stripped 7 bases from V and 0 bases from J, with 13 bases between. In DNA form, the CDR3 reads TGTGCCAGCACCGCCGAGTTCCTCTCCTACGAGCAGTACTTC. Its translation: CASTAEFLSYEQYF.

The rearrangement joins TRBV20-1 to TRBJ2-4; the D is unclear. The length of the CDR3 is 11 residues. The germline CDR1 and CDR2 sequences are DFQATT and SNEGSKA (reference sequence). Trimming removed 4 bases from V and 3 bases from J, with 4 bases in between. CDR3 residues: CSATSKNIQYF. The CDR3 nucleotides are TGCAGTGCTACCAGCAAAAACATTCAGTACTTC.

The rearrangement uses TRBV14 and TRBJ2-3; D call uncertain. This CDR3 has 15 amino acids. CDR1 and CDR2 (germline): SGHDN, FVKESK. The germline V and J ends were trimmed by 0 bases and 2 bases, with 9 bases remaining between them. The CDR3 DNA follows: TGTGCCAGCAGCCAAGACATGCGGTTCACAGATACGCAGTATTTT. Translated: CASSQDMRFTDTQYF.

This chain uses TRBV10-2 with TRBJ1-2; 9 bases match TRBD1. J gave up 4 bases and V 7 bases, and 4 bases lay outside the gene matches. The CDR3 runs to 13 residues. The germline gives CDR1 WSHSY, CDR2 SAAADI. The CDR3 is CASMPGQGYGYTF. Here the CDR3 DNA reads TGCGCCAGCATGCCGGGACAGGGCTATGGCTACACCTTC.

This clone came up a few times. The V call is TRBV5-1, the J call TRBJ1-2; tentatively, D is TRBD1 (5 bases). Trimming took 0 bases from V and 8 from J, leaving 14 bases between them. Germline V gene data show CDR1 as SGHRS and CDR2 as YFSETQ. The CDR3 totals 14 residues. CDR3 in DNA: TGCGCCAGCAGCTTGGAGGGGTTGGCGGGAGGCTACACCTTC. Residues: CASSLEGLAGGYTF.

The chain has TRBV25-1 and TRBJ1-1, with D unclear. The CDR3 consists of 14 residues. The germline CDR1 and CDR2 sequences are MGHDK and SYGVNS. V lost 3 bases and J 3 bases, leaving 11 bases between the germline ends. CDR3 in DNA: TGTGCCAGCAGTGACATTGGGCAGGACACTGAAGCTTTCTTT. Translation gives CASSDIGQDTEAFF.

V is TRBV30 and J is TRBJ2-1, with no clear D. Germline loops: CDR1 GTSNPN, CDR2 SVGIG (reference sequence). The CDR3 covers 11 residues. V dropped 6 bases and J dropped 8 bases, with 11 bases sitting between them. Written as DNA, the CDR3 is TGTGCCTGTCGCGAGAACCATGAGCAGTTCTTC. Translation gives CACRENHEQFF.

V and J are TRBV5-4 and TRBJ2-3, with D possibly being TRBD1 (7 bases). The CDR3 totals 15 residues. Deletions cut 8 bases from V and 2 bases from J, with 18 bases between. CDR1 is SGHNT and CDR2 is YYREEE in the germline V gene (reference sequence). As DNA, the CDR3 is TGTGCCAGTTCGTCGGACAGGAGGGACACAGATACGCAGTATTTT. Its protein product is CASSSDRRDTDTQYF.

CDR3 region: CASSSELRETQYF. The CDR3 coding sequence is TGCGCCAGCAGCTCGGAGTTACGAGAGACCCAGTACTTC. This rearrangement joins TRBV5-1 to TRBJ2-5; D not certain. Trimming removed 3 bases from V and 4 bases from J, with 10 bases in between. Germline V gene sequence: CDR1 SGHRS, CDR2 YFSETQ. CDR3 length equals 13 residues. The variable domain in full, completed from reference TRBV5-1 and TRBJ2-5, reads KAGVTQTPRYLIKTRGQQVTLSCSPISGHRSVSWYQQTPGQGLQFLFEYFSETQRNKGNFPGRFSGRQFSNSRSEMNVSTLELGDSALYLCASSSELRETQYFGPGTRLLVL.

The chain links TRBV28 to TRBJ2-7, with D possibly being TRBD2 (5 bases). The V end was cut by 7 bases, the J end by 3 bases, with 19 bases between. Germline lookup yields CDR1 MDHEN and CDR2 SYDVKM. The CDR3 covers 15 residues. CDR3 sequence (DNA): TGTGCCAGCACCCCGGGGTTGGGGTCCTACTACGAGCAGTACTTC. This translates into CASTPGLGSYYEQYF. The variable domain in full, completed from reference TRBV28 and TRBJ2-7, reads DVKVTQSSRYLVKRTGEKVFLECVQDMDHENMFWYRQDPGLGLRLIYFSYDVKMKEKGDIPEGYSVSREKKERFSLILESASTNQTSMYLCASTPGLGSYYEQYFGPGTRLTVT.

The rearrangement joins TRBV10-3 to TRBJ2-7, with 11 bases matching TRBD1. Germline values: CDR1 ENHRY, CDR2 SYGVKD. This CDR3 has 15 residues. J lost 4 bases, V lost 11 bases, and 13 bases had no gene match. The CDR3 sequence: CAASSGQGAGYEQYF. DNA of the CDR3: TGTGCCGCCTCCTCCGGACAGGGGGCCGGGTACGAGCAGTACTTC.

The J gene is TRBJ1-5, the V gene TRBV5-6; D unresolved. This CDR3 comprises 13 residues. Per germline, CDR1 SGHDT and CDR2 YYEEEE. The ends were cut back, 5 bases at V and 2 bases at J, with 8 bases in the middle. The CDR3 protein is CASSGRGNQPQHF. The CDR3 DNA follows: TGTGCCAGCAGTGGGAGAGGCAATCAGCCCCAGCATTTT.

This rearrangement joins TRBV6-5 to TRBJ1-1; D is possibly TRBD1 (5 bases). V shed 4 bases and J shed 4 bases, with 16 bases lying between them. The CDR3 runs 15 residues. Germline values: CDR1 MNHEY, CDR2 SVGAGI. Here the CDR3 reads CASSSDSGIGTEAFF. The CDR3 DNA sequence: TGTGCCAGCAGTTCCGATTCAGGGATTGGCACTGAAGCTTTCTTT.

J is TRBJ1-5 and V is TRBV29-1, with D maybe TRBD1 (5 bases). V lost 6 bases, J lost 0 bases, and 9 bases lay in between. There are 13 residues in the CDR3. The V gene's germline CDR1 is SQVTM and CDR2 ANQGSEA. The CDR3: CSVLTDSNQPQHF. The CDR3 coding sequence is TGCAGCGTCCTGACAGATAGCAATCAGCCCCAGCATTTT.

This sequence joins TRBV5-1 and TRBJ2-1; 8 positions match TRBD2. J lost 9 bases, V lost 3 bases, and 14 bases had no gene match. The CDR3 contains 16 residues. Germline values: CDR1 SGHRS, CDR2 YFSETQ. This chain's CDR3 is CASSSTGTSQFVEQFF. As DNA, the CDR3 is TGCGCCAGCAGCTCGACCGGGACTAGTCAGTTCGTTGAGCAGTTCTTC.

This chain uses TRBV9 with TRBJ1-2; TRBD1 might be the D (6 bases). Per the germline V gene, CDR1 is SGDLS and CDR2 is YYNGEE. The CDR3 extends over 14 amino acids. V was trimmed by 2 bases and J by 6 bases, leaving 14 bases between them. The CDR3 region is CASSVPGGLDGYTF. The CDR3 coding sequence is TGTGCCAGCAGCGTCCCCGGGGGGCTGGATGGCTACACCTTC. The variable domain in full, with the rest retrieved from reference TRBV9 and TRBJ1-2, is DSGVTQTPKHLITATGQRVTLRCSPRSGDLSVYWYQQSLDQGLQFLIQYYNGEERAKGNILERFSAQQFPDLHSELNLSSLELGDSALYFCASSVPGGLDGYTFGSGTRLTVV.

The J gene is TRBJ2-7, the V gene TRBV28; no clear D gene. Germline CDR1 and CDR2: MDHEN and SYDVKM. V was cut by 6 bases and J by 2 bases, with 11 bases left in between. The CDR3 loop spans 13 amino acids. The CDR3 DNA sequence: TGTGCCAGCAGCCCTATCGGTACCTACGAGCAGTACTTC. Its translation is CASSPIGTYEQYF.

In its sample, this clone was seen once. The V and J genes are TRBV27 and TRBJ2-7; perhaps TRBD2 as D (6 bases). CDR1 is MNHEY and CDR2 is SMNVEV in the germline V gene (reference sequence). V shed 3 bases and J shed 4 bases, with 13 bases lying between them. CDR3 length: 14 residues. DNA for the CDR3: TGTGCCAGCAGTTTTAGGGGACTTCTTTACGAGCAGTACTTC. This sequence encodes CASSFRGLLYEQYF.

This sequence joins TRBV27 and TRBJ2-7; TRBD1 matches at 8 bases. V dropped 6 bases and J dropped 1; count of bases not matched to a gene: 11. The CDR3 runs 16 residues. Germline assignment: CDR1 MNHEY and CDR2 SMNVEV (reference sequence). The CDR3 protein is CASSSTTGTGSYEQYF. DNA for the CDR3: TGTGCCAGCAGCTCAACAACCGGGACAGGATCCTACGAGCAGTACTTC.

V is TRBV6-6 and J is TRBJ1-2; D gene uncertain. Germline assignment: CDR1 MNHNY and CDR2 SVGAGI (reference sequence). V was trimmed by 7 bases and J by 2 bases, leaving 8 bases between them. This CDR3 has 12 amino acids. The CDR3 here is CASKRPNYGYTF. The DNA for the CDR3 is TGTGCCAGCAAGCGGCCAAACTATGGCTACACCTTC.

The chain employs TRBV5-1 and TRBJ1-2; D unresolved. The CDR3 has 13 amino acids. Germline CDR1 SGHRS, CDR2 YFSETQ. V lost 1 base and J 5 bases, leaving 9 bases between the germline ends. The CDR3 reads CASSLSSVYGYTF. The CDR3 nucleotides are TGCGCCAGCAGCTTGTCTTCGGTTTATGGCTACACCTTC.

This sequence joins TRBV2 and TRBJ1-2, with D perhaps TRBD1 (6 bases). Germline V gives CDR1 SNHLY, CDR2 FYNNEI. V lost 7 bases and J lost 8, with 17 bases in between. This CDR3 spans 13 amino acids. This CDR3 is CASTNSGVRGYTF. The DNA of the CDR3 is TGTGCCAGCACTAATTCAGGGGTTCGAGGCTACACCTTC.

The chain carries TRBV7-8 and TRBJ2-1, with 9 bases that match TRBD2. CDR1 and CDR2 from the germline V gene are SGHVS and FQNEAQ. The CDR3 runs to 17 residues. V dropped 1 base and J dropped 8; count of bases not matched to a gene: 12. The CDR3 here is CASSLGVRLAGIYEQFF. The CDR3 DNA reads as TGTGCCAGCAGCTTAGGAGTTCGGCTAGCGGGAATCTATGAGCAGTTCTTC. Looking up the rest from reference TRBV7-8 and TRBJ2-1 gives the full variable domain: GAGVSQSPRYKVAKRGQDVALRCDPISGHVSLFWYQQALGQGPEFLTYFQNEAQLDKSGLPSDRFFAERPEGSVSTLKIQRTQQEDSAVYLCASSLGVRLAGIYEQFFGPGTRLTVL.